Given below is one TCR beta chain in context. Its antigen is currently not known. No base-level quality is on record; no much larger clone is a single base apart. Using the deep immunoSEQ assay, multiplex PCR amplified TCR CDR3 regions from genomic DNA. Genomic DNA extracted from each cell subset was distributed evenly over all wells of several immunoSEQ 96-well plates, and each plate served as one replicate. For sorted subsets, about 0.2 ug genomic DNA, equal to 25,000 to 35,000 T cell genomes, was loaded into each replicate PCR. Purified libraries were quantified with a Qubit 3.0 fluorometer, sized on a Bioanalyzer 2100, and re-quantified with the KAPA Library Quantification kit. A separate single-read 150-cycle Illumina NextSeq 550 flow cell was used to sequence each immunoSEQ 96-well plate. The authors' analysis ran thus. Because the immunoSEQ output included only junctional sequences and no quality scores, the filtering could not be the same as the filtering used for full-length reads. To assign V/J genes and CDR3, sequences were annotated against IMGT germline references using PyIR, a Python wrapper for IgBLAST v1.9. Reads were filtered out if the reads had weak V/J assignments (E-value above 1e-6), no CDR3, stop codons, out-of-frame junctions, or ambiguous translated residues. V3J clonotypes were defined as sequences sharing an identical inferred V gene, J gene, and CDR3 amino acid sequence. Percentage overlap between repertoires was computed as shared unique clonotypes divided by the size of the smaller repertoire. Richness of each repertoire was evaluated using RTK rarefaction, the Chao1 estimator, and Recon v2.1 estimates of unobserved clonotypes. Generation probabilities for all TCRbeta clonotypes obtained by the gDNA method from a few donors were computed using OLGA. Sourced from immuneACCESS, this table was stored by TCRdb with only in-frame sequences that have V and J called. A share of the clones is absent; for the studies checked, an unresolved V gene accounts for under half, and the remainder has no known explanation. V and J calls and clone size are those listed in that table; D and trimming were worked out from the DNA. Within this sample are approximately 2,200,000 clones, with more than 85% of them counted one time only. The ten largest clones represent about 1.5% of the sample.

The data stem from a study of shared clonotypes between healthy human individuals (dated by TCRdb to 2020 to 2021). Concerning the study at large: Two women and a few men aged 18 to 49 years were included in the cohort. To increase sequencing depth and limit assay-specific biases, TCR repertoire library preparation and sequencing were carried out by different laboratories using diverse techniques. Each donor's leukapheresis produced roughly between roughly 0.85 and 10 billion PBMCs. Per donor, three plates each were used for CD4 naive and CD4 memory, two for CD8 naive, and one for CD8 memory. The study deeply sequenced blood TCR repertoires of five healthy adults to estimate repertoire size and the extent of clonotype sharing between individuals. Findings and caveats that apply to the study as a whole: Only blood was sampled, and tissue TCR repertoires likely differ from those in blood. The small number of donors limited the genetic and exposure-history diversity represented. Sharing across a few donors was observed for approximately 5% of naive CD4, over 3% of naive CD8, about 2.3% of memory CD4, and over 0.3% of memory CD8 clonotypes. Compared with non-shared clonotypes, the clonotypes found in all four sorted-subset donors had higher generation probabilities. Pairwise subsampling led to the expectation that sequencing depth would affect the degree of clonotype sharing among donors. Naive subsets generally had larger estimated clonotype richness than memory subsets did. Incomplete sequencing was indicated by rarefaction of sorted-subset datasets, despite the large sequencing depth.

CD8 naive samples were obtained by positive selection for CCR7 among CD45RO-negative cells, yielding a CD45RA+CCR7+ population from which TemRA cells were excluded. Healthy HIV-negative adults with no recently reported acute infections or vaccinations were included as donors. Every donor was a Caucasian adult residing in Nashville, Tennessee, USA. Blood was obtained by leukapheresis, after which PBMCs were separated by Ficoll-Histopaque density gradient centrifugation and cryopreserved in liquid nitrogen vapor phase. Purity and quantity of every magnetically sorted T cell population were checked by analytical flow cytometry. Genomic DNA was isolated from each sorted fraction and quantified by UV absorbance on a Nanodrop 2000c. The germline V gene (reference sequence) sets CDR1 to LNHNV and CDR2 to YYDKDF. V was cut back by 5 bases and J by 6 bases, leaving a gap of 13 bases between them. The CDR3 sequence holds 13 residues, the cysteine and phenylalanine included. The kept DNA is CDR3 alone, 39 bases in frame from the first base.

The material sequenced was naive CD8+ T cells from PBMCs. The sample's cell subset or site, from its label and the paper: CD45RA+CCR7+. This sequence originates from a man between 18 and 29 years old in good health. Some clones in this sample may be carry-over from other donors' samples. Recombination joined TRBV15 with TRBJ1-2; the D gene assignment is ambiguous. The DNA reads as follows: TGTGCCACCAGCCCGAGGAGGGTGAATGGCTACACCTTC. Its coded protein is CATSPRRVNGYTF.